The source of this T cell receptor (beta chain) is a study of blood T cell repertoires in COVID-19. Data came from immunoSEQ multiplex PCR; TCRdb stores just in-frame clones and leaves some out. The data show about 88,000 clones, more than 90% seen once. Germline loops: CDR1 MGHRA, CDR2 YSYEKL. CDR3 length: 11 amino acids. V lost 2 bases, J lost 10 bases, and 8 bases lay in between. Sequencing was performed on peripheral blood. The gene calls are TRBV4-1 and TRBJ1-1; D perhaps matches TRBD1 (5 bases). The receptor was derived from a man aged 60-69 years with acute or convalescent COVID-19. The CDR3 DNA follows: TGCGCCAGCAGCCAAACAGGATCAGCTTTCTTT. Translation: CASSQTGSAFF.